These T cell receptor beta chains were read from a single sample in a study of blood T cells in healthy people across ages. TCRdb redid the calling of the 5' RACE reads with MiXCR, one entry per CDR3 protein. The data hold about 1 million distinct CDR3 sequences, with more than 40% observed a single time. The sample taken for sequencing was blood. Receptor source: a woman aged 55 to 70 in good health. Both conserved end residues are part of each CDR3. A D gene is named only where the DNA matches it firmly. Not every row has a clone size; where given, it reads once, few, many or a size class.

j_gene: TRBJ2-1; len: 12; v_gene: TRBV11-3; d_gene: -; abundance: -; CDR3aa: CASSSSAGEQFF; CDR3nt: TGTGCCAGCAGCTCCTCGGCCGGCGAGCAGTTCTTC
j_gene: TRBJ2-5; len: 16; v_gene: TRBV7-9; d_gene: TRBD1; abundance: -; CDR3aa: CASSRQGAPPQETQYF; CDR3nt: TGTGCCAGCAGCCGACAGGGGGCGCCTCCCCAAGAGACCCAGTACTTC
j_gene: TRBJ2-7; len: 12; v_gene: TRBV2; d_gene: -; abundance: few; CDR3aa: CASSGPYNEQYF; CDR3nt: TGTGCCAGCAGTGGGCCATACAATGAGCAGTACTTC
j_gene: TRBJ2-1; len: 14; v_gene: TRBV13; d_gene: -; abundance: few; CDR3aa: CASSGGISYNEQFF; CDR3nt: TGTGCCAGCTCGGGCGGGATTTCCTACAATGAGCAGTTCTTC
j_gene: TRBJ2-1; len: 16; v_gene: TRBV20-1; d_gene: -; abundance: -; CDR3aa: CSARDLSGPAYNEQFF; CDR3nt: TGCAGTGCTAGAGATCTGAGCGGACCCGCCTACAATGAGCAGTTCTTC
j_gene: TRBJ1-1; len: 12; v_gene: TRBV20-1; d_gene: -; abundance: -; CDR3aa: CSARTMNTEAFF; CDR3nt: TGCAGTGCTAGGACAATGAACACTGAAGCTTTCTTT
j_gene: TRBJ2-5; len: 15; v_gene: TRBV5-1; d_gene: TRBD2; abundance: -; CDR3aa: CASSLGTSDQETQYF; CDR3nt: TGCGCCAGCAGCTTGGGGACTAGCGATCAAGAGACCCAGTACTTC
j_gene: TRBJ2-1; len: 10; v_gene: TRBV25-1; d_gene: -; abundance: few; CDR3aa: CASSEYEQFF; CDR3nt: TGTGCCAGCAGTGAGTATGAGCAGTTCTTC
j_gene: TRBJ2-7; len: 14; v_gene: TRBV20-1; d_gene: TRBD2; abundance: -; CDR3aa: CSASSGRAEDEQYF; CDR3nt: TGCAGTGCTTCCTCAGGGAGGGCGGAGGACGAGCAGTACTTC
j_gene: TRBJ2-3; len: 17; v_gene: TRBV7-2; d_gene: TRBD2; abundance: -; CDR3aa: CASSPSRASGDTDTQYF; CDR3nt: TGTGCCAGCAGCCCGTCGAGGGCTAGCGGAGACACAGATACGCAGTATTTT
j_gene: TRBJ2-2; len: 13; v_gene: TRBV27; d_gene: -; abundance: -; CDR3aa: CASSQEEAGELFF; CDR3nt: TGTGCCAGCAGTCAAGAAGAGGCCGGGGAGCTGTTTTTT
j_gene: TRBJ2-7; len: 19; v_gene: TRBV7-8; d_gene: TRBD1; abundance: once; CDR3aa: CASSRGAQITGTGTYEQYF; CDR3nt: TGTGCCAGCAGCCGAGGCGCTCAAATAACCGGGACAGGGACCTACGAGCAGTACTTC
j_gene: TRBJ1-2; len: 13; v_gene: TRBV2; d_gene: -; abundance: -; CDR3aa: CASSLKGQYGYTF; CDR3nt: TGTGCCAGCAGCCTTAAGGGGCAATATGGCTACACCTTC
j_gene: TRBJ2-5; len: 14; v_gene: TRBV28; d_gene: -; abundance: few; CDR3aa: CASSPSPTQETQYF; CDR3nt: TGTGCCAGCAGCCCATCTCCGACCCAAGAGACCCAGTACTTC
j_gene: TRBJ2-1; len: 15; v_gene: TRBV30; d_gene: TRBD2; abundance: -; CDR3aa: CALYPFSGTQSEQFF; CDR3nt: TGTGCCCTCTATCCTTTTAGCGGGACGCAGAGTGAGCAGTTCTTC
j_gene: TRBJ1-5; len: 13; v_gene: TRBV2; d_gene: -; abundance: -; CDR3aa: CASSDGGYQPQHF; CDR3nt: TGTGCCAGCAGTGACGGCGGATATCAGCCCCAGCATTTT